Included here is one T cell receptor beta chain sequence, with context. Its antigen is still unknown. It was across several immunoSEQ plates that each subset's genomic DNA was evenly split. Sequencing used immunoSEQ multiplex PCR; TCRdb keeps in-frame clones, though not all of them. The sample yields around 2,100,000 clones, less than 95% seen once. The naive CD8 population came from CD45RO-negative cells selected for CCR7, without terminally differentiated effector memory CD45RA+ cells. Every contributor of samples was a Caucasian grown-up residing in Nashville, Tennessee. The data belong to a study of shared clonotypes between healthy human individuals. Whole-study results and caveats: Shared across a few donors were around 5% of the naive CD4 clonotypes. Researchers sampled only blood; tissue repertoires likely differ.

Trimming removed 1 base at V and 5 bases at J, with 11 bases between. Germline-derived CDR1 and CDR2 are MGHRA and YSYEKL. CDR3 length: 14 amino acids. The sequence was collected from a man between 18 and 35 years old in good health. This chain joins TRBV4-1 and TRBJ1-1, with D unclear. The specimen sequenced was naive CD8+ T cells sorted from blood. The CDR3 nucleotides are TGCGCCAGCAGCCAAGGGTGGGGTGAGACTGAAGCTTTCTTT. It yields the protein CASSQGWGETEAFF.